This paragraph covers one T cell receptor (beta chain) sequence. This clonotype has only a few counts. Its target antigen remains unknown. The input lacks base qualities; no much larger clone sits a single base away. The germline V gene provides CDR1 SQVTM and CDR2 ANQGSEA. Here V drops 7 bases and J drops 7 bases, and the junction holds 8 bases not matched to any gene. From cysteine to phenylalanine, the CDR3 is 13 amino acids long. The only DNA kept is the CDR3, 39 bases in frame from the first base. Set within a cohort of healthcare workers in London, UK, this nested case-control study involved weekly PCR testing of nasopharyngeal swabs along with blood sampling. Healthcare workers were recruited between 23 and 31 March 2020, during the week of the UK lockdown, and were followed weekly for up to roughly 16 weeks. To prepare the library, 5' RACE was applied. TCRdb records NextSeq 500 as the sequencer. In the TCR library protocol, unique molecular identifiers were attached to individual cDNA molecules to correct for PCR bias and sequencing error. Both TCR alpha and beta chains were sequenced, and tight co-correlation was observed between alpha and beta sequence abundances in each sample. Turning to the authors' computational methods: Decombinator V4 was used to annotate TCR sequences for V gene, J gene and CDR3. TCRs were defined as expanded if a significant change between any two time points was detected under a Poisson model with p below 0.0001. TCR abundances were normalised to the total number of TCRs sequenced in each sample and reported as counts per million. MAIT TCRs were defined by TRAV1-2 paired with TRAJ12, TRAJ20 or TRAJ33, and iNKT TCRs by TRAV10 paired with TRAJ18. VDJdb, accessed 1 November 2021, was searched for CMV, EBV and SARS-CoV-2 annotated TCRs, excluding TCRs annotated for multiple antigens. The raw public reads went through TCRdb reprocessing: fastp at Q25, MiXCR clone calling, in-frame beta chains kept. Rows merge per CDR3 protein into single entries with the most common DNA and genes. The authors' filters were not applied to this entry. A total of more than 90,000 distinct CDR3 sequences appear in this sample, approximately 11% of them only once. Roughly 5% of the sample is taken by the ten largest.

This sample is part of a study of early T cells in non-severe SARS-CoV-2 infection (dated by TCRdb to about 2021). About the full investigation: Because TCR sequencing was done on bulk RNA from unsorted whole blood, the alpha and beta chains could not be paired. Beyond this particular receptor, the publication reports: Matching against VDJdb was skewed toward anti-spike CD8 responses, likely underestimated virus-specific expansions, and missed private and CD4 specificities.

The sequencing sample was made of whole blood. The V and J segments used are TRBV29-1 and TRBJ2-5; TRBD2 aligns with 11 central bases. The receptor's source is an adult who was a healthcare worker with PCR-confirmed SARS-CoV-2 infection or an uninfected control (not recorded which). The CDR3 in this case is CSASTSGEGTQYF. The base sequence is TGCAGCGCCTCGACTAGCGGGGAGGGGACCCAGTACTTC.